This TCR beta chain was captured in a study of cytomegalovirus exposure and HLA in healthy donors (dated by TCRdb to 2016 to 2017). Context from the whole study: An earlier analysis of approximately 550 of the donors reported 250 to 300 Gb of sequence data and roughly 100 million unique TCR beta sequences from some 180 million T cells. Several DR-DQ haplotypes were treated as single units for association and clustering because of strong linkage in the cohort. The study combined high-throughput TCR immunosequencing, statistical association of individual TCRs with disease status, and machine learning to predict cytomegalovirus infection status. HLA typing covered class I and class II loci at four-digit resolution. In a later genetic analysis, genome-wide SNP genotypes for about three fifths of the roughly 670 donors were used, and that subset was treated as a discovery cohort. The number of typed donors differed by locus: 629-630 for A, B, C, DRB1 and DQB1; roughly 510 for DQA1; approximately 600 for DPA1; and roughly 450 for DPB1. Among the roughly 400 genotyped donors, about 85% belonged to the genetic ancestry cluster associated with self-reported Caucasian donors. Among 398 genotyped donors of the cohort, an average of approximately 240,000 unique TCR beta nucleotide sequences were sequenced per donor, approximately 20% of them non-productive. About 320 gigabases of sequencing data and approximately 80 million unique TCR sequences were included in an early release covering roughly 600 HLA-typed donors. In addition to the first cohort of around 670 subjects, a separate validation cohort of approximately 130 different subjects was used. Every discovery cohort repertoire had been produced on one sequencing platform. A later analysis re-examined previously published TCR beta repertoires from roughly 720 donors and added high-resolution HLA genotyping to investigate patterns of TCR occurrence. The aim of the study was to test whether cataloging public T cell receptors could identify signatures of past pathogen exposure. The study profiled the T cell repertoires of hundreds of subjects by immunosequencing and related them to cytomegalovirus serostatus. An earlier analysis of a few hundred of the donors applied high-throughput TCR beta sequencing to assess whether each TCR beta V gene segment acted as functional or pseudogenic. In the later analysis, no new phenotypic data were used to find candidate immune exposures; instead, reliance was placed on TCR beta sequences and their occurrence across donors. Donor age, sex, ethnicity and CMV serostatus were collected together with the repertoire data.

Paper-wide results and their limitations: Linkage disequilibrium might explain the correlated functional status among segregating V segments, but an unknown experimental factor could not be excluded. Specific HLA alleles were associated with 18,000 or so TCR beta sequences at a false discovery rate of 0.05 in a later analysis. In a later genetic analysis, fewer N-insertions in productive TCRs were reported among donors in an Asian-associated ancestry cluster than the approximately 670-donor mean. The presence/absence analyses assumed that sequencing depth was roughly uniform across donors, and that assumption may not be true. A further reported finding was that TCR beta sequences accurately predicted the HLA-A and HLA-B alleles for most subjects in the first cohort. Most TCR sequences were observed very rarely across donors, whereas some public TCRs were present in many individuals. In vitro tests confirmed that a few of the cytomegalovirus-associated TCR beta chains recognize cytomegalovirus antigens. When HLA alleles, especially DR and DQ, strongly co-occurred, attributing TCR associations to individual alleles was difficult. The authors suggested that the approach could potentially be extended to other disease states and immunological phenotypes. The cohort was sequenced for TCR beta chains only, and without alpha or paired-chain data the features that could be detected were limited. CMV serostatus was the only immune exposure information available for the cohort. A later analysis found that HLA-associated TCR beta chains were more clonally expanded and had lower generation probabilities than equally common non-associated chains. A later analysis found that TCR association rates varied across HLA loci, with DRB1 alleles showing the most associated TCRs and HLA-C alleles the fewest. A cluster of highly shared sequence variants was judged likely to represent a technical artifact of the sequencing pipeline. The study gave a list of 150 to 200 TCR beta chains associated with cytomegalovirus. The classifier was reported to diagnose cytomegalovirus status with high specificity and sensitivity in both the original cohort and the validation cohort. Several of the top co-occurrence clusters appeared to be linked to parvovirus B19, influenza, CMV and Epstein-Barr virus, according to a later analysis. In an earlier analysis of approximately 600 of the donors, most TCR beta V segments were observed in productive rearrangements about 87% or about 30% of the time, broadly matching IMGT annotations. In a later genetic analysis, a missense DCLRE1C variant was associated with V-gene and J-gene trimming of TCR beta chains, and the association was replicated in an independent cohort. The earlier analysis of fewer than 750 of the donors excluded approximately 15 rarely observed V segments, including chromosome 9 orphons, because counts were too low. Because the 87-base-pair reads could not distinguish some IMGT-functional V segments, including TRBV6-2 and TRBV6-3, those segments were excluded. In a later analysis, most CMV-associated TCR beta chains were found to appear HLA-restricted, with HLA associations seemingly driven largely by CMV exposure. Because HLA typing was unavailable for some donors at each locus, only the typed subset was used in association tests.

CDR1 MDHEN and CDR2 SYDVKM are derived from the germline V gene. Including cysteine and phenylalanine, the CDR3 has 9 amino acids. Only CDR3 DNA is held: 27 bases, read in frame from base 1. The cohort was made up of roughly 670 healthy bone marrow donors. Cohort members were all nominally healthy when sampled, although unrecorded immune exposures were likely present. The donor was CMV seronegative and was included in the group of 352 seronegative cohort members. Each donor provided a peripheral blood sample, and peripheral blood mononuclear cells were used for TCR beta sequencing. The Qiagen DNeasy Blood Extraction Kit was used to extract genomic DNA from the blood cell samples. The library relied on the immunoSEQ multiplex PCR assay. For the multiplex PCR, a mixture combining 60 forward primers for TCR Vbeta segments and 13 reverse primers for TCR Jbeta segments was used. Amplification of the CDR3 region of rearranged TCR beta genes was performed with a multiplex PCR assay on genomic DNA. The amplified TCR beta libraries were sequenced on the Illumina HiSeq System as 87-base-pair reads. On the authors' methods: In a later analysis, 80 million or so unique TCR beta chains were counted across the roughly 700 repertoires, and roughly 9.9 million of these chains were shared by at least two donors. Raw reads were error-corrected and collapsed into unique sequences with a nearest-neighbor algorithm that merged closely related sequences to remove PCR and sequencing errors. Alignment of CDR3 sequences to IMGT reference sequences was used to assign V, D and J gene segments. Each retained sequence needed at least a six-nucleotide match to both a V gene segment and a J gene segment. A rearrangement was called productive if the CDR3 had no stop codons and remained in frame with V and J, and every other rearrangement was called non-productive. CDR3 was defined by IMGT convention, running from the second conserved V-encoded cysteine to the conserved J-encoded phenylalanine. Sequences without an unambiguous match to a single V gene segment were excluded from the earlier analysis of about 630 of the donors. In an earlier analysis of approximately 550 of the donors, V segments were called functional above 56.7% productive rearrangements and were called segregating when the between-donor standard deviation exceeded 5%. To diagnose cytomegalovirus status from the catalog of TCR beta chain sequences, a statistical classification framework was built. V and J gene assignment, in a later analysis, came from comparing TCR nucleotide sequences with IMGT/GENE-DB human TR gene sequences. In a later analysis, CDR3 sequences and most-parsimonious VDJ recombination scenarios were assigned using the TCRdist pipeline. A later analysis defined each TCR beta chain by its CDR3 amino acid sequence plus V-gene family, and excluded reads lacking a unique V-gene family. In a later analysis, 550 to 650 highly shared, low-generation-probability nucleotide sequences were removed to address suspected cross-contamination and a sequencing artifact. In a later analysis, a clonal expansion index was calculated for each public chain from normalized within-repertoire ranks of inferred template counts. A later analysis computed generation probabilities with a VDJ recombination model fitted to out-of-frame rearrangements, and checked the results against IGoR. In a later analysis, hypergeometric tests were used to score TCR-TCR, TCR-HLA and TCR-CMV co-occurrence, with a repertoire-size bias correction applied to TCR pairs. A later analysis estimated false discovery rates by permuting HLA or CMV assignments 20 times. In a later analysis, co-occurring TCRs were grouped with DBSCAN, and TCRdist sequence similarity was added when clustering was performed within HLA-allele-positive subsets. Repertoires with fewer than 30,000 or more than 120,000 public chains, plus five repertoires with anomalous nucleotide sharing, were excluded from co-occurrence clustering. TCRdb retrieved this table from immuneACCESS and kept in-frame rearrangements only. Not all clones are present; in checked studies, unresolved V genes account for under half, and no reason is known for the remainder. V, J and clone size were drawn from that table, and D and trimming were deduced from the DNA. In this sample the table shows 95,000 to 110,000 clones, approximately 76% of which occur a single time. About 2.3% of the sample is taken by the ten largest.

This clone appeared a few times. Its antigen is unknown. Qualities for individual bases were not recorded, and no much larger clone is one base off. Sequenced: PBMCs. The sequence joins TRBV28 to TRBJ1-1; the D gene lacks a confident call. This receptor was obtained from a young man in good health and CMV-seronegative. Here is the DNA: TGTGAGCATCCGTTTGAAGCTTTCTTT. This sequence encodes CEHPFEAFF.